The clone carrying this T cell receptor (beta chain) has more than one count but fewer than ten. The data were taken from a study of cytomegalovirus exposure and HLA in healthy donors. Data came from immunoSEQ multiplex PCR; TCRdb stores just in-frame clones and leaves some out. The sample has some 140,000 clones, roughly 87% seen once. The sequence was obtained from a woman younger than 30 in good health and CMV-seropositive. Sequenced input: PBMCs.

This chain's CDR3 is CASSPYSTGTDTQYF. The CDR3, as DNA: TGTGCCAGTAGTCCCTATTCAACAGGGACAGATACGCAGTATTTT. The chain employs TRBV19 and TRBJ2-3; a weak D match, TRBD1 (6 bases). The CDR3 contains 15 residues. Deletions cut 5 bases from V and 3 bases from J, with 15 bases between. Germline assignment: CDR1 LNHDA and CDR2 SQIVND (reference sequence). The entire variable domain, with the rest obtained from reference TRBV19 and TRBJ2-3, is as follows: DGGITQSPKYLFRKEGQNVTLSCEQNLNHDAMYWYRQDPGQGLRLIYYSQIVNDFQKGDIAEGYSVSREKKESFPLTVTSAQKNPTAFYLCASSPYSTGTDTQYFGPGTRLTVL.